These 14 T cell receptor beta chains were sequenced from one sample in a study of blood T cell repertoires in COVID-19. The method was immunoSEQ multiplex PCR; TCRdb's version includes in-frame clones alone and lacks a portion of them. This table has under 250,000 clones, roughly 78% appearing once. Specimen: peripheral blood. Source of these receptors: a woman aged 40 to 50 with acute or convalescent COVID-19.

This rearrangement joins TRBV4-3 to TRBJ1-2; 8 nucleotides align to TRBD1. Germline V gene data show CDR1 as LGHNA and CDR2 as YSLEER. The CDR3 runs 15 residues. J lost 7 bases, V lost 0 bases, and 7 bases had no gene match. DNA of the CDR3: TGCGCCAGCAGCCAAGACAGGACAGGGTGGGCTGGCTACACCTTC. It translates to CASSQDRTGWAGYTF.

This clone is a singleton in its sample. The genes are TRBV10-3 and TRBJ1-4; a weak D match, TRBD1 (6 bases). This CDR3 contains 15 residues. Germline CDR1 ENHRY, CDR2 SYGVKD. V was clipped by 0 bases and J by 3 bases, with 8 bases between them. CDR3 DNA: TGTGCCATCAGTGAGTCTAAGGGGGCTAATGAAAAACTGTTTTTT. Protein: CAISESKGANEKLFF.

The chain combines TRBV5-1 with TRBJ1-6; the D gene is possibly TRBD1 (5 bases). Germline CDR1 reads SGHRS; CDR2 reads YFSETQ. Trimming removed 0 bases at V and 7 bases at J, with 8 bases between. The CDR3 totals 14 residues. Here the CDR3 DNA reads TGCGCCAGCAGCTTGGTGGGACTCAATTCACCCCTCCACTTT. This sequence encodes CASSLVGLNSPLHF.

The rearrangement joins TRBV2 to TRBJ1-6, with D tentatively TRBD1 (5 bases). V shed 4 bases and J shed 9 bases, with 16 bases lying between them. The CDR3 is 15 amino acids. Germline V gives CDR1 SNHLY, CDR2 FYNNEI. CDR3 sequence: CASSGRGPRPSPLHF. DNA for the CDR3: TGTGCCAGCAGTGGGAGGGGCCCAAGACCTTCACCCCTCCACTTT.

The chain uses TRBV18 and TRBJ2-5; D is possibly TRBD2 (5 bases). The germline CDR1 and CDR2 sequences are KGHSH and LQKENI. Trimming took 0 bases from V and 4 from J, leaving 6 bases between them. The CDR3 runs 13 residues. This CDR3 reads CASSPPGGETQYF. Written as DNA, the CDR3 is TGTGCCAGCTCACCACCAGGAGGAGAGACCCAGTACTTC.

The chain has TRBV9 and TRBJ1-2; 7 nucleotides align to TRBD1. Per the germline V gene, CDR1 is SGDLS and CDR2 is YYNGEE. The CDR3 spans 14 residues. V trimming: 0 bases; J trimming: 7 bases; junction bases outside the gene matches: 6. The CDR3 DNA reads TGTGCCAGCAGCGTAGTGCAGGGGGTAGGTGGCTACACCTTC. Translating gives CASSVVQGVGGYTF.

This chain links TRBV10-2 with TRBJ1-2, with TRBD1 as a possible D gene (6 bases). The germline V gene has CDR1 WSHSY and CDR2 SAAADI. The CDR3 covers 14 residues. The ends were cut back, 6 bases at V and 3 bases at J, with 14 bases in the middle. The CDR3 coding sequence is TGCGCCAGCAGGGGGGGGGCGGAGGACTATGGCTACACCTTC. This gives the protein CASRGGAEDYGYTF.

The CDR3: CASSEGSYGYTF. The DNA of the CDR3 is TGTGCCAGCAGTGAAGGTAGTTATGGCTACACCTTC. This sequence joins TRBV25-1 and TRBJ1-2; D gene unclear. The germline V gene has CDR1 MGHDK and CDR2 SYGVNS. This CDR3 contains 12 residues. The V and J ends lost 2 bases and 5 bases respectively, with 6 bases between them.

Only a few counts were recorded for this clone. This sequence joins TRBV11-3 and TRBJ2-1; no firm D call. The CDR3 covers 13 residues. Deletions cut 3 bases from V and 5 bases from J, with 8 bases between. Germline CDR1 is SGHNT and CDR2 is YENEEA. The CDR3 spells CASSFGRNNEQFF. In DNA, the CDR3 is TGTGCCAGCAGCTTTGGCAGAAACAATGAGCAGTTCTTC. The full variable domain, with the rest looked up from reference TRBV11-3 and TRBJ2-1, is EAGVVQSPRYKIIEKKQPVAFWCNPISGHNTLYWYLQNLGQGPELLIRYENEEAVDDSQLPKDRFSAERLKGVDSTLKIQPAELGDSAVYLCASSFGRNNEQFFGPGTRLTVL.

The chain is built from TRBV9 and TRBJ2-6; 9 bases fit TRBD2. The V segment lost 3 bases and the J segment 0 bases; nucleotides outside the gene matches: 4. Germline CDR1 reads SGDLS; CDR2 reads YYNGEE. The CDR3 is 17 residues long. CDR3 DNA sequence: TGTGCCAGCAGCGAGCTAGCGGGGCTCTCTGGGGCCAACGTCCTGACTTTC. Its translation: CASSELAGLSGANVLTF.

This clone was seen only once. The chain employs TRBV5-4 and TRBJ2-1; tentatively, D is TRBD1 (6 bases). CDR1 and CDR2 from the germline V gene are SGHNT and YYREEE (reference sequence). CDR3 length equals 13 residues. V lost 4 bases and J 15 bases, leaving 20 bases between the germline ends. This CDR3 is CASSANYRVWRFF. DNA of the CDR3: TGTGCCAGCAGCGCGAATTACAGGGTTTGGAGGTTCTTC.

This chain joins TRBV7-2 and TRBJ2-6; TRBD2 might be the D (6 bases). There are 18 residues in the CDR3. Germline loops: CDR1 SGHTA, CDR2 FQGNSA. With 5 bases removed from V and 2 bases from J, the gap between germline ends came to 19 bases. CDR3 protein: CASSPDLRWRAGANVLTF. The CDR3 DNA reads as TGTGCCAGCAGCCCTGACCTGCGTTGGAGGGCTGGGGCCAACGTCCTGACTTTC.

CDR3 nucleotide sequence: TGTGCCAGCAGCCCCCAGAACGGGGAGCTGTTTTTT. Translated: CASSPQNGELFF. The chain uses TRBV5-4 and TRBJ2-2, with no clear D. The V gene lost 4 bases and the J gene lost 7 bases, with 8 bases spanning the gap. Germline V lookup: CDR1 SGHNT, CDR2 YYREEE (reference sequence). The CDR3 contains 12 residues.

The rearrangement uses TRBV6-2 or TRBV6-3 and TRBJ2-7; 7 nucleotides align to TRBD1. From germline, CDR1 is MNHEY and CDR2 SVGEGT. The CDR3 runs 16 residues. J was trimmed by 2 bases and V by 2 bases; bases with no gene match: 9. The CDR3 DNA reads as TGTGCCAGCAGTTACACCACGAGGGACAGTGCCTACGAGCAGTACTTC. Its protein product is CASSYTTRDSAYEQYF.